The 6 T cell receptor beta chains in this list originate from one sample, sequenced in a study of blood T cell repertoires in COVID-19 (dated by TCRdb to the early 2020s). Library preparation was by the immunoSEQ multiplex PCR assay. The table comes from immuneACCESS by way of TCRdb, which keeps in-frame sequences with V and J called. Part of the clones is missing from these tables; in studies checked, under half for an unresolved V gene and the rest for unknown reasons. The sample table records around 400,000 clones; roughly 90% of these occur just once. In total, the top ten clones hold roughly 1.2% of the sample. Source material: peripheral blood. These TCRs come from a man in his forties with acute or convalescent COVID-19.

The CDR3 region is CASSPGRGGSEQYF. DNA for the CDR3: TGTGCCAGCAGCCCCGGGAGGGGAGGCAGCGAGCAGTACTTC. The chain recombines TRBV6-5 with TRBJ2-7; 8 bases align to TRBD2. The CDR3 is 14 amino acids. Germline loops: CDR1 MNHEY, CDR2 SVGAGI. V was clipped by 6 bases and J by 6 bases; unmatched bases: 10.

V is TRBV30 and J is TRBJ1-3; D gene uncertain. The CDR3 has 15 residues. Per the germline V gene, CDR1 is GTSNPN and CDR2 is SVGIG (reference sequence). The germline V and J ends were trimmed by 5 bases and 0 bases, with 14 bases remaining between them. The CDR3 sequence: CAWDRGFSSGNTIYF. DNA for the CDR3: TGTGCCTGGGATAGAGGGTTCTCCTCTGGAAACACCATATATTTT.

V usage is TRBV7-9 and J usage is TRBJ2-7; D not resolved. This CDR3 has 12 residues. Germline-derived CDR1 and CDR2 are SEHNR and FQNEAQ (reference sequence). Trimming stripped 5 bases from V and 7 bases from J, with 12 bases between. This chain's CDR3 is CASSPMVEEQYF. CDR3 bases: TGTGCCAGCAGCCCCATGGTGGAGGAGCAGTACTTC.

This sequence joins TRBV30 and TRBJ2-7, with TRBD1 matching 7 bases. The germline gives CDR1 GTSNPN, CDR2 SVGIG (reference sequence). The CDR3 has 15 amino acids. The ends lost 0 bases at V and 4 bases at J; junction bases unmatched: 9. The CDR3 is CAWSVPDRAGYEQYF. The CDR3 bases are TGTGCCTGGAGTGTACCCGACAGGGCAGGTTACGAGCAGTACTTC.

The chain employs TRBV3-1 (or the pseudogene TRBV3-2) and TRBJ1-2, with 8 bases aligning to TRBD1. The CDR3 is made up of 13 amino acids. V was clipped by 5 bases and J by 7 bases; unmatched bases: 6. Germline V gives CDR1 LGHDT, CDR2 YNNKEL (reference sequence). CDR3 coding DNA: TGTGCCAGCAGCGAAGGACAGGGATTTGGCTACACCTTC. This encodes CASSEGQGFGYTF.

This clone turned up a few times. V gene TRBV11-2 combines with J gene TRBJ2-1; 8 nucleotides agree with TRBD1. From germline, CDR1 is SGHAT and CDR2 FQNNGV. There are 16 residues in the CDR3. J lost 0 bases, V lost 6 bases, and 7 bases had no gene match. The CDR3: CASRFIQGASYNEQFF. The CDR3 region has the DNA TGTGCCAGCAGGTTCATCCAGGGGGCCTCCTACAATGAGCAGTTCTTC.